This T cell receptor (beta chain) emerged from a study of neurological immune-mediated disorders. This clonotype came up many times. Its antigen is undetermined. V was cut by 1 base and J by 5 bases, with 18 bases left in between. The CDR3 consists of 16 residues. CDR1 SGHKS and CDR2 YYEKEE come from the germline V gene (reference sequence). Study-wide results and caveats: Expansion of TCR clones was greatest in HTLV-1-associated myelopathy and smallest in multiple sclerosis, where it fell below that of healthy controls. There was no clinical or MRI feature that showed an association with the multiple sclerosis repertoire cluster. Phylogenetic grouping put 18 of 34 multiple sclerosis patients' repertoires into one related-CDR3 cluster, a possible signature.

The cDNA was generated through 5'RACE incorporating 10-nucleotide random UMIs. TCRdb itself ran the 5' RACE reads through MiXCR, one entry per CDR3 protein. The data show 30,000 to 40,000 distinct CDR3 sequences, 3.5% to 4% seen once. V is TRBV5-5 and J is TRBJ1-1, with no clear D. The specimen was PBMCs. The TCR originated in a young man with multiple sclerosis. The CDR3 loop reads CASSLISVPGRTEAFF. DNA of the CDR3: TGTGCCAGCAGCTTGATATCGGTCCCCGGCCGGACTGAAGCTTTCTTT.